A single T cell receptor (beta chain) is shown here with its context. Antigen unknown. The data derive from a study of T cell responses to AZD1222 COVID-19 vaccine. Broader study findings: Nearly half of spike-specific TCRs reportedly target variant regions that are unmutated in the B.1.351 and B.1.1.7 variants. White British ancestry dominated among donors, who included more females, and clonal diversity was possibly underestimated. CD4 TCRs linked to vaccination spanned spike, dominating at 160-218 and 743-854. AZD1222 recipients seropositive at baseline numbered only 5 or 6.

V was clipped by 0 bases and J by 9 bases, with 12 bases between them. The germline CDR1 and CDR2 sequences are SGHAT and FQNNGV. This CDR3 contains 15 residues. The table came from immunoSEQ multiplex PCR; TCRdb's copy has only in-frame clones and leaves some out. The sample lists 150,000 to 200,000 clones, 87% occurring once. The receptor comes from an adult who received the AZD1222 COVID-19 vaccine. The chain couples TRBV11-2 to TRBJ1-6, with D perhaps matching TRBD1 (5 bases). The sequencing here drew on peripheral blood, taken 28 days after the second AZD1222 dose. CDR3 sequence: CASSLEPGAGSPLHF. The CDR3, as DNA: TGTGCCAGCAGCTTAGAGCCCGGGGCAGGTTCACCCCTCCACTTT.